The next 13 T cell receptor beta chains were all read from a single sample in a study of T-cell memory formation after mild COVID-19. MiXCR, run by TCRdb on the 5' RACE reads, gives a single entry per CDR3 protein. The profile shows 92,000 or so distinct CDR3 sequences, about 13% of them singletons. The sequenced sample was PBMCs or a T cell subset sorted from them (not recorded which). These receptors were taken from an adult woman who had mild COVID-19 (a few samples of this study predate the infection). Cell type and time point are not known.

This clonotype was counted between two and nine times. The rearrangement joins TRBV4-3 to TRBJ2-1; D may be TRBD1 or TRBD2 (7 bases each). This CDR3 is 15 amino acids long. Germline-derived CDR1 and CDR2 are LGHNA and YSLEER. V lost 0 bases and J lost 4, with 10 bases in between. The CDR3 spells CASSQDRGGYNEQFF. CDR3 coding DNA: TGCGCCAGCAGCCAAGACAGGGGGGGTTACAATGAGCAGTTCTTC.

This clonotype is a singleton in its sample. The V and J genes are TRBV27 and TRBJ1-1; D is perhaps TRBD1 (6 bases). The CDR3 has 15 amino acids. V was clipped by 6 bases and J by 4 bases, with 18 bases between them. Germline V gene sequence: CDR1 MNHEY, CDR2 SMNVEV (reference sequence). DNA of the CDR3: TGTGCCAGCAGCCCACGGGACACGAGCGGCACTGAAGCTTTCTTT. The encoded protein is CASSPRDTSGTEAFF.

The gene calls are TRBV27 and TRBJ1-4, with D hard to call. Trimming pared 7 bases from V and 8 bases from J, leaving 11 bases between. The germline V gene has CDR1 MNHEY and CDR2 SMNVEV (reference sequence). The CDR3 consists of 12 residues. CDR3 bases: TGTGCCAGCACGATGGGGTGGGAAAAACTGTTTTTT. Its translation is CASTMGWEKLFF.

The CDR3 here is CASSIDTGEDTQYF. CDR3 in DNA: TGTGCCAGTAGTATAGATACAGGCGAAGATACGCAGTATTTT. This chain joins TRBV19 and TRBJ2-3; the D gene is possibly TRBD1 (5 bases). Germline values: CDR1 LNHDA, CDR2 SQIVND (reference sequence). Trimming stripped 0 bases from V and 5 bases from J, with 9 bases between. This CDR3 comprises 14 residues.

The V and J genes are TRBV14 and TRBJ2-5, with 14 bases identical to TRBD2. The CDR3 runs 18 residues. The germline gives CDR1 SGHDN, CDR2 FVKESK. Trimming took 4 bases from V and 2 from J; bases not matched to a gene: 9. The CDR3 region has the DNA TGTGCCAGCAGCCCTAGACTAGCGGGAGGGTTCCCTCAAGAGACCCAGTACTTC. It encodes CASSPRLAGGFPQETQYF.

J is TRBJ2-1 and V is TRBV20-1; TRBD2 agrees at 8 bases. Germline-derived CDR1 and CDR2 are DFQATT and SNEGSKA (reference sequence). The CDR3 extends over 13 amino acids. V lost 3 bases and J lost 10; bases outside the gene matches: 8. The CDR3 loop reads CSARAGGTPEQFF. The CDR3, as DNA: TGCAGTGCTAGGGCGGGGGGTACCCCGGAGCAGTTCTTC.

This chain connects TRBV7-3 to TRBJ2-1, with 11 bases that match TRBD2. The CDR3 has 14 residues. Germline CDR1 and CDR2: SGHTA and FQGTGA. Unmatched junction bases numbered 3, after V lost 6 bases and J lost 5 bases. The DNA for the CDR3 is TGTGCCAGCAGTATACTAGCGGGAGACAATGAGCAGTTCTTC. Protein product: CASSILAGDNEQFF.

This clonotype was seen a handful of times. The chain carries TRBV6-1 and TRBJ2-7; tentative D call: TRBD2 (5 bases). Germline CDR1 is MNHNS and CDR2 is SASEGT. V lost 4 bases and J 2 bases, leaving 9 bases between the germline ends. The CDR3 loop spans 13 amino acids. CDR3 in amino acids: CASSGESAYEQYF. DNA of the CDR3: TGTGCCAGCAGTGGGGAGTCGGCCTACGAGCAGTACTTC.

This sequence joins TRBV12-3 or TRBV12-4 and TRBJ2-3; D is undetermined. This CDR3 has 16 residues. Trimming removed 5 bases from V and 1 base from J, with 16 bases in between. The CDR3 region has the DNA TGTGCCAGCAGTCCCCGAGTCTCGTCGGGCACAGATACGCAGTATTTT. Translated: CASSPRVSSGTDTQYF.

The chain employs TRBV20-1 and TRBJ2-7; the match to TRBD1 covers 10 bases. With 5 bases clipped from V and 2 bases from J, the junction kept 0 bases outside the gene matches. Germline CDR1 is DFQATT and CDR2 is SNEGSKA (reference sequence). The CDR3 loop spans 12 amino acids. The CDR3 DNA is TGCAGTGCTGGGACAGGGGCCTACGAGCAGTACTTC. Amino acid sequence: CSAGTGAYEQYF.

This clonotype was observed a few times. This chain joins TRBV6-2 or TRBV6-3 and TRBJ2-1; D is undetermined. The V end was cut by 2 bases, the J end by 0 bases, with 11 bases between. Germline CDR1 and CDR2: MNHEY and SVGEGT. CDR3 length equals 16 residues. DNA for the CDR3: TGTGCCAGCAGTTACGTGTGGATTAGCTCCTACAATGAGCAGTTCTTC. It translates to CASSYVWISSYNEQFF.

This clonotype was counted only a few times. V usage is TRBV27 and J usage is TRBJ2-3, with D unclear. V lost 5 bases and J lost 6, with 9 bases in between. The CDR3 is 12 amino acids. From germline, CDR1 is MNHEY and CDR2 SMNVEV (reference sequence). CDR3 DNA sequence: TGTGCCAGCAGTCCATCGCCTGATACGCAGTATTTT. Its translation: CASSPSPDTQYF.

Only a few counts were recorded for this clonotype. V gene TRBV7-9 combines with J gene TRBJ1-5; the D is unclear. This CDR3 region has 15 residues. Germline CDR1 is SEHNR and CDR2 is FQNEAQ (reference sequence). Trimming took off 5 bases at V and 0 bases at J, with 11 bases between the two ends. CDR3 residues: CASSLGVGSNQPQHF. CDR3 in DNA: TGTGCCAGCAGCCTTGGGGTCGGTAGCAATCAGCCCCAGCATTTT.